This entry lists 20 T cell receptor beta chains sequenced from one sample in a study of T cells in Graves' hyperthyroidism and ophthalmopathy. Amplification targeted TCR beta CDR3 regions from RNA transcripts. The HTBI primer set served for first-round RT-PCR of the TCR CDR3. TCRdb reprocessed the multiplex PCR reads with MiXCR, giving one entry per CDR3 protein. The sample carries approximately 870,000 distinct CDR3 sequences, 38% recorded once. The sequencing sample was made of blood. Receptors originate from a man between 18 and 29 years old with Graves' hyperthyroidism.

There are many counts of this clonotype. The genes are TRBV7-9 and TRBJ2-2; D is unclear. This CDR3 contains 13 residues. CDR1 SEHNR and CDR2 FQNEAQ come from the germline V gene (reference sequence). V lost 9 bases, J lost 1 base, and 9 bases lay in between. The CDR3 DNA reads TGTGCCAGTAGTCCCCGGAACACCGGGGAGCTGTTTTTT. Protein product: CASSPRNTGELFF.

This clonotype was counted only a few times. The chain has TRBV19 and TRBJ2-2; 9 bases fit TRBD1. This CDR3 comprises 15 residues. Losses at the gene ends were 5 bases for V and 4 bases for J; bases not matched to a gene: 5. The germline CDR1 and CDR2 sequences are LNHDA and SQIVND (reference sequence). CDR3 region: CASSSRDRVTGELFF. The CDR3 bases are TGTGCCAGTAGTTCCCGGGACAGGGTCACCGGGGAGCTGTTTTTT. Full variable domain (outside the CDR3, taken from reference TRBV19 and TRBJ2-2): DGGITQSPKYLFRKEGQNVTLSCEQNLNHDAMYWYRQDPGQGLRLIYYSQIVNDFQKGDIAEGYSVSREKKESFPLTVTSAQKNPTAFYLCASSSRDRVTGELFFGEGSRLTVL.

This clonotype was counted at least ten times. The V call is TRBV6-6, the J call TRBJ1-5; 10 bases fit TRBD1. Germline CDR1 is MNHNY and CDR2 is SVGAGI (reference sequence). V gave up 3 bases and J gave up 6 bases; unmatched junction bases: 5. The CDR3 is 15 amino acids. The DNA of the CDR3 is TGTGCCAGCAGTTATGGGAGGACAGGGGGTCAGCCCCAGCATTTT. Translated: CASSYGRTGGQPQHF.

The rearrangement uses TRBV7-9 and TRBJ1-1; D possibly corresponds to TRBD1 (5 bases). Germline V gives CDR1 SEHNR, CDR2 FQNEAQ (reference sequence). V was cut by 5 bases and J by 6 bases, with 16 bases left in between. CDR3 length: 14 amino acids. The CDR3 DNA reads TGTGCCAGCAGCCAAGTCTTGGTGGGACCTGAAGCTTTCTTT. Translated, it gives CASSQVLVGPEAFF.

This clonotype was counted ten times or more. The gene calls are TRBV2 and TRBJ1-1, with 8 nucleotides matching TRBD1. Germline trimming cut 7 bases from V and 1 base from J; bases unmatched to any gene: 8. Germline V gene sequence: CDR1 SNHLY, CDR2 FYNNEI. The CDR3 covers 15 residues. The CDR3 sequence is CASTVDGTGNTEAFF. Written as DNA, the CDR3 is TGTGCCAGCACTGTCGACGGGACAGGGAACACTGAAGCTTTCTTT.

This clonotype was counted ten times or more. The rearrangement uses TRBV2 and TRBJ2-7, with unresolved D. Germline values: CDR1 SNHLY, CDR2 FYNNEI. V dropped 6 bases and J dropped 6 bases, with 6 bases sitting between them. The CDR3 consists of 10 residues. CDR3 loop: CASRTREQYF. The DNA for the CDR3 is TGTGCCAGCAGGACCCGCGAGCAGTACTTC.

In the case of this clonotype: One end of the junction does not line up with germline, which may come from a read error. J is TRBJ1-1 and V is TRBV7-9, with D unclear. From germline, CDR1 is SEHNR and CDR2 FQNEAQ (reference sequence). The CDR3 consists of 11 residues. CDR3 sequence (DNA): TGTGCCAGCAGCATCGGGCCTGAATCTTTCTTT. Translated, it gives CASSIGPESFF.

The V and J genes are TRBV7-2 and TRBJ2-7; 7 nucleotides align to TRBD1. The length of the CDR3 is 13 residues. The trim removed 4 bases at V and 6 bases at J, leaving 6 bases unmatched. Germline values: CDR1 SGHTA, CDR2 FQGNSA. Here the CDR3 reads CASSSGQVLEQYF. CDR3 DNA sequence: TGTGCCAGCAGCTCCGGACAGGTTCTCGAGCAGTACTTC. The complete variable domain, with remaining parts taken from reference TRBV7-2 and TRBJ2-7, reads GAGVSQSPSNKVTEKGKDVELRCDPISGHTALYWYRQSLGQGLEFLIYFQGNSAPDKSGLPSDRFSAERTGGSVSTLTIQRTQQEDSAVYLCASSSGQVLEQYFGPGTRLTVT.

This clonotype was seen a single time. A read error is possible here, since a much larger clone lies one base away. The V call is TRBV7-8, the J call TRBJ2-5; no firm D call. The CDR3 has 13 amino acids. The germline CDR1 and CDR2 sequences are SGHVS and FQNEAQ. The CDR3 DNA is TGTGCCAGCAGAACGAACTGGGAAGAGACCCAGAACTTC. Its translation is CASRTNWEETQNF.

The genes are TRBV5-5 and TRBJ1-1; D is ambiguous. CDR1 is SGHKS, CDR2 YYEKEE, per germline (reference sequence). The CDR3 is made up of 13 amino acids. Trimming left V 4 bases short and J 8 bases short, with 15 bases between. The CDR3 sequence: CASSHELIEEAFF. The CDR3 DNA is TGTGCCAGCAGCCACGAACTGATCGAAGAAGCTTTCTTT.

This clonotype was observed many times. CDR3 sequence reads: CASSTGTGVEQYF. The CDR3, as DNA: TGTGCCAGCAGTACCGGGACAGGGGTCGAGCAGTACTTC. V is TRBV25-1 and J is TRBJ2-7; 10 positions match TRBD1. Trimming removed 5 bases from V and 6 bases from J; junction bases left unmatched: 4. CDR1 is MGHDK and CDR2 is SYGVNS in the germline V gene. This CDR3 is 13 amino acids long.

CDR3 amino acids: CATSLRPNTGANVLTF. The DNA of the CDR3 is TGTGCCACCAGCCTCCGTCCAAACACCGGGGCCAACGTCCTGACTTTC. The rearrangement uses TRBV15 and TRBJ2-6, with D unresolved. The germline V gene has CDR1 LNHNV and CDR2 YYDKDF (reference sequence). The CDR3 length is 16 residues. Trimming stripped 5 bases from V and 4 bases from J, with 15 bases between.

The chain has TRBV24-1 and TRBJ1-2; D possibly corresponds to TRBD1 (5 bases). V was clipped by 4 bases and J by 4 bases, with 12 bases between them. The germline V gene has CDR1 KGHDR and CDR2 SFDVKD. The CDR3 covers 14 residues. The CDR3 reads CATSDLGRTYGYTF. CDR3 DNA: TGTGCCACCAGTGACTTGGGACGGACCTATGGCTACACCTTC.

This clonotype was observed at least ten times. The V and J genes are TRBV2 and TRBJ2-5; D might be TRBD2 (5 bases). The V end lost 11 bases, the J end lost 3 bases, and 19 bases lay between the germline ends. Per the germline V gene, CDR1 is SNHLY and CDR2 is FYNNEI. The CDR3 is 14 residues long. CDR3: CASSGVSREETQYF. The CDR3 coding sequence is TGTGCCTCCTCCGGGGTCTCCCGAGAAGAGACCCAGTACTTC.

This clonotype was seen more than once but under ten times. The V gene is TRBV6-5, the J gene TRBJ1-1; the match to TRBD1 covers 11 bases. Germline loops: CDR1 MNHEY, CDR2 SVGAGI. The CDR3 extends over 14 amino acids. After removal of 2 bases from V and 4 bases from J, the junction contained 0 bases not matched to a gene. The CDR3 DNA is TGTGCCAGCAGTTACGGGACAGGGGGCACTGAAGCTTTCTTT. The encoded protein is CASSYGTGGTEAFF.

V usage is TRBV24-1 and J usage is TRBJ1-1; D is possibly TRBD1 (6 bases). Trimming took 4 bases from V and 1 from J, leaving 18 bases between them. This CDR3 comprises 17 residues. CDR1 KGHDR and CDR2 SFDVKD come from the germline V gene. The CDR3: CATSDTGSYGSNTEAFF. CDR3 nucleotide sequence: TGTGCCACCAGTGACACAGGGAGCTATGGCTCGAACACTGAAGCTTTCTTT.

This clonotype turned up a few times. The chain combines TRBV6-6 with TRBJ1-6; 7 bases agree with TRBD1. This CDR3 has 16 amino acids. Per the germline V gene, CDR1 is MNHNY and CDR2 is SVGAGI (reference sequence). V lost 6 bases and J lost 8; bases outside the gene matches: 13. For the CDR3, the DNA is TGTGCCAGCAGCCTCGGGACAGAACCGTTGGATTCACCCCTCCACTTT. Its protein is CASSLGTEPLDSPLHF.

This clonotype was seen ten or more times. V gene TRBV5-1 combines with J gene TRBJ1-2; D is possibly TRBD1 (5 bases). The V end lost 3 bases, the J end lost 4 bases, and 13 bases lay between the germline ends. Germline CDR1 reads SGHRS; CDR2 reads YFSETQ. CDR3 length: 14 amino acids. The CDR3 sequence is CASSSSGGVYGYTF. The CDR3 nucleotides are TGCGCCAGCAGCTCCTCCGGGGGGGTCTATGGCTACACCTTC. Full variable domain (outside the CDR3, taken from reference TRBV5-1 and TRBJ1-2): KAGVTQTPRYLIKTRGQQVTLSCSPISGHRSVSWYQQTPGQGLQFLFEYFSETQRNKGNFPGRFSGRQFSNSRSEMNVSTLELGDSALYLCASSSSGGVYGYTFGSGTRLTVV.

About this clonotype itself: No conserved phenylalanine or tryptophan is present at the end of the CDR3, so a read error is the likely explanation. This chain uses TRBV6-4 with TRBJ1-3, with D tentatively TRBD1 (5 bases). The CDR3 covers 14 residues. V was pared by 4 bases and J by 6 bases, with 13 bases between. Germline CDR1 MRHNA, CDR2 SNTAGT. Here the CDR3 reads CASSASGPENTIYI. The CDR3 nucleotides are TGTGCCAGCAGTGCCTCGGGGCCTGAAAACACCATATATATT.

This clonotype has a handful of counts. The chain is built from TRBV20-1 and TRBJ2-5; D is unclear. Trimming took 3 bases from V and 5 from J, leaving 10 bases between them. The CDR3 consists of 12 residues. In germline, CDR1 is DFQATT, CDR2 SNEGSKA (reference sequence). CDR3 sequence reads: CSARPEEETQYF. The CDR3 region has the DNA TGCAGTGCTAGGCCAGAGGAGGAGACCCAGTACTTC.